The 20 T cell receptor beta chains reported below all come from one sample, sequenced in a study of molecular identifiers for immune sequencing clone quantification. MiXCR, run by TCRdb on the PCR reads, gives a single entry per CDR3 protein. Of about 65,000 distinct CDR3 sequences listed, 15% to 20% are singletons. Input material: naive CD8+ T cells from blood, with Jurkat cell RNA spiked in. Subset reported: FACS-sorted CD8+CD4-CCR7+CD45RA+ naive T cells. Receptors originate from a human donor in good health. Some libraries in this study had Jurkat cell RNA spiked in.

As to this clonotype: One base away lies a much larger clone, so this may be a sequencing read error. The chain links TRBV13 to TRBJ1-5, with D possibly TRBD1 on 6 matching bases. This CDR3 spans 15 amino acids. CDR1 and CDR2 (germline): PRHDT, FYEKMQ (reference sequence). The CDR3 loop is CDSSLGGTSNQPQHF. DNA for the CDR3: TGTGACAGCAGCTTAGGCGGGACAAGCAATCAGCCCCAGCATTTT.

At least ten counts were recorded for this clonotype. This sequence joins TRBV3-1 and TRBJ2-5; 7 bases fit TRBD1. CDR1 and CDR2 (germline): LGHDT, YNNKEL (reference sequence). The CDR3 covers 14 residues. V lost 5 bases to trimming and J lost 2 bases; unmatched junction nucleotides: 5. The CDR3 loop is CASSTWTGQETQYF. CDR3 DNA sequence: TGTGCCAGCAGCACATGGACAGGTCAAGAGACCCAGTACTTC.

This clonotype was counted ten times or more. This rearrangement joins TRBV27 to TRBJ1-1; 8 bases are a match to TRBD1. V dropped 4 bases and J dropped 5; count of bases not matched to a gene: 6. Germline lookup yields CDR1 MNHEY and CDR2 SMNVEV (reference sequence). The CDR3 spans 14 residues. The CDR3 region has the DNA TGTGCCAGCAGTTGGCAGGGGGCGTTTACTGAAGCTTTCTTT. It codes for CASSWQGAFTEAFF.

This clonotype was detected ten times or more. V is TRBV27 and J is TRBJ2-3; no clear D gene. CDR3 size: 14 residues. Germline-derived CDR1 and CDR2 are MNHEY and SMNVEV (reference sequence). V was clipped by 2 bases and J by 0 bases, with 6 bases between them. CDR3 in DNA: TGTGCCAGCAGTTTAGCTTTTAGCACAGATACGCAGTATTTT. This translates into CASSLAFSTDTQYF.

With respect to this clonotype: A much more abundant neighbour one base away suggests this may be a read error. The chain links TRBV12-3 or TRBV12-4 to TRBJ2-3; D is uncertain. The CDR3 has 14 amino acids. CDR3 bases: TGTGCCAGCAGTCACAGCCTCCATGTGTCTACGCAGTGTTTT. Protein sequence: CASSHSLHVSTQCF.

The chain recombines TRBV11-2 with TRBJ2-7; D is undetermined. The CDR3 has 13 amino acids. The germline gives CDR1 SGHAT, CDR2 FQNNGV. The germline V and J ends were trimmed by 8 bases and 2 bases, with 13 bases remaining between them. The CDR3 bases are TGTGCCAGCTCTACTGGCTGGGCCTACGAGCAGTACTTC. Encoded protein: CASSTGWAYEQYF.

This clonotype was found many times. The chain has TRBV11-2 and TRBJ1-4; a weak D match, TRBD1 (6 bases). This CDR3 comprises 16 residues. V was pared by 5 bases and J by 1 base, with 14 bases between. Germline-derived CDR1 and CDR2 are SGHAT and FQNNGV. The CDR3 coding sequence is TGTGCCAGCAGCCGGGGCCCGACAGGAACTAATGAAAAACTGTTTTTT. Amino acids: CASSRGPTGTNEKLFF.

This clonotype showed up many times. J is TRBJ2-1 and V is TRBV2; 8 bases map to TRBD1. Trimming took 1 base from V and 6 from J; bases not matched to a gene: 5. Germline-derived CDR1 and CDR2 are SNHLY and FYNNEI. This CDR3 spans 15 amino acids. The CDR3 region has the DNA TGTGCCAGCAGTGAAGGGACAGGGTCGGGCAATGAGCAGTTCTTC. It translates to CASSEGTGSGNEQFF.

This clonotype was recorded once. Being one base from a much bigger clone, this may be a read error. This chain uses TRBV11-3 with TRBJ1-6; D is unclear. The CDR3 consists of 16 residues. CDR1 is SGHNT, CDR2 YENEEA, per germline. In nucleotides, the CDR3 is TGTGCCAGCAGCCCAGGTCCGGTGTTCCATAATCCACCCCTCCACTTT. Protein: CASSPGPVFHNPPLHF.

This clonotype was seen at least ten times. CDR3 loop: CASSSRSGGTEAFF. The CDR3 region has the DNA TGTGCCAGCAGTTCCCGATCAGGGGGCACTGAAGCTTTCTTT. This rearrangement joins TRBV27 to TRBJ1-1; 7 bases map to TRBD1. The J segment lost 4 bases and the V segment lost 4 bases, leaving 6 bases of the junction unmatched. CDR3 size: 14 residues. The germline gives CDR1 MNHEY, CDR2 SMNVEV (reference sequence).

This clonotype was observed a single time. V is TRBV7-9 and J is TRBJ2-1, with D tentatively TRBD2 (6 bases). The CDR3 sequence is 15 residues long. Germline CDR1 is SEHNR and CDR2 is FQNEAQ (reference sequence). Trimming stripped 3 bases from V and 8 bases from J, with 17 bases between. DNA of the CDR3: TGTGCCAGCAGCTTGTTTACGGGAGTCATGGATGAGCAGTTCTTC. It encodes CASSLFTGVMDEQFF. The full variable domain, with the rest looked up from reference TRBV7-9 and TRBJ2-1, is DTGVSQNPRHKITKRGQNVTFRCDPISEHNRLYWYRQTLGQGPEFLTYFQNEAQLEKSRLLSDRFSAERPKGSFSTLEIQRTEQGDSAMYLCASSLFTGVMDEQFFGPGTRLTVL.

There are many counts of this clonotype. The chain uses TRBV4-1 and TRBJ2-7; possible D gene TRBD2, 5 bases. The length of the CDR3 is 13 residues. Trimming stripped 0 bases from V and 3 bases from J, with 6 bases between. Germline loops: CDR1 MGHRA, CDR2 YSYEKL. This CDR3 reads CASSQELGYEQYF. The CDR3 nucleotides read TGCGCCAGCAGCCAAGAACTAGGCTACGAGCAGTACTTC.

This clonotype came up many times. The V call is TRBV7-9, the J call TRBJ1-5; unclear D gene. Germline lookup yields CDR1 SEHNR and CDR2 FQNEAQ (reference sequence). This CDR3 comprises 12 residues. The V and J ends lost 3 bases and 6 bases respectively, with 6 bases between them. As DNA, the CDR3 is TGTGCCAGCAGCTTCACTGGTCAGCCCCAGCATTTT. Translated: CASSFTGQPQHF.

Worth noting for this clonotype: This sequence may be a read error, since a much larger clone differs from it by one base. V and J are TRBV7-3 and TRBJ1-1, with D perhaps TRBD1 (6 bases). The germline V gene encodes CDR1 SGHTA and CDR2 FQGTGA. Between the trimmed V and J ends, which lost 0 bases and 1 base, there was a span of 12 bases. The CDR3 runs to 16 residues. In DNA, the CDR3 is TGTGCCAGCAGCTTAACGGGGGGGGGGGCGAACACTGAAGCTTTCTTT. Protein sequence: CASSLTGGGANTEAFF.

This clonotype was observed many times. The rearrangement uses TRBV27 and TRBJ2-1, with 14 bases aligning to TRBD2. Germline CDR1 and CDR2: MNHEY and SMNVEV (reference sequence). The CDR3 has 18 amino acids. Unmatched junction bases numbered 10, after V lost 6 bases and J lost 3 bases. The CDR3: CASSRLAGGPSVYNEQFF. The CDR3 DNA is TGTGCCAGCAGCCGACTAGCGGGAGGGCCAAGTGTCTACAATGAGCAGTTCTTC.

In its sample, this clonotype was seen many times. The rearrangement uses TRBV24-1 and TRBJ2-1; 10 bases line up with TRBD2. CDR3 length equals 17 residues. The germline V gene has CDR1 KGHDR and CDR2 SFDVKD. J gave up 5 bases and V 4 bases, and 10 bases lay outside the gene matches. Written as DNA, the CDR3 is TGTGCCACCAGTGACCCCCCATTAGCGGGGGGACACAATGAGCAGTTCTTC. The encoded protein is CATSDPPLAGGHNEQFF.

Notes on this clonotype: Since no conserved phenylalanine or tryptophan closes the CDR3, a read error is the likely cause. It is unclear where the CDR3 begins or ends on the DNA, so no DNA is shown, and the CDR3 is as TCRdb lists it. V is TRBV19 and J is TRBJ2-7; whether TRBD1, the table's D call, matches the DNA was not checked. Germline assignment: CDR1 LNHDA and CDR2 SQIVND (reference sequence). The CDR3 extends over 15 residues, inclusive of both ends. The CDR3 reads CASSIRGGNSYEQYS.

V is TRBV6-2 or TRBV6-3 and J is TRBJ2-7, with a tentative D call TRBD1 (6 bases). Trimming cost V 3 bases and J 8 bases, with 14 bases left between them. The CDR3 extends over 13 amino acids. CDR1 is MNHEY, CDR2 SVGEGT, per germline. CDR3 bases: TGTGCCAGCAGTTATACAGGGTACCACAAGCAGTACTTC. The encoded protein is CASSYTGYHKQYF.

This clonotype was observed at least ten times. CDR3 region: CASSWGTEPFF. DNA of the CDR3: TGTGCCAGCAGCTGGGGAACCGAGCCTTTCTTT. This rearrangement joins TRBV7-2 to TRBJ1-1; no definite D call. The CDR3 consists of 11 residues. Trimming took 4 bases from V and 12 from J, leaving 12 bases between them. CDR1 and CDR2 from the germline V gene are SGHTA and FQGNSA.

This clonotype was observed many times. V gene TRBV11-2 combines with J gene TRBJ2-7; D unclear. CDR1 is SGHAT and CDR2 is FQNNGV in the germline V gene. The CDR3 totals 13 residues. Trimming removed 1 base from V and 6 bases from J, with 10 bases in between. The CDR3 region is CASSLAPGFEQYF. The CDR3 coding sequence is TGTGCCAGCAGCTTAGCACCCGGGTTCGAGCAGTACTTC.